The 3 T cell receptor beta chains presented below share a single source sample, sequenced in a study of cytomegalovirus exposure and HLA in healthy donors. PCR employed 60 Vbeta and 13 Jbeta primers. TCRdb keeps only in-frame clones here, not all; method: immunoSEQ multiplex PCR. This table has about 180,000 clones, about 79% appearing once. Sequenced sample: PBMCs. These receptors were taken from a man in his late teens or twenties in good health and CMV-seronegative.

The rearrangement joins TRBV7-2 to TRBJ1-4, with 12 bases fitting TRBD1. This CDR3 is 16 amino acids long. Germline lookup yields CDR1 SGHTA and CDR2 FQGNSA. V dropped 2 bases and J dropped 10; count of bases not matched to a gene: 8. CDR3 sequence (DNA): TGTGCCAGCAGCTTAAGATCGGGACAGGGGGCGGGAAAACTGTTTTTT. Encoded protein: CASSLRSGQGAGKLFF.

This clone was detected once. This chain links TRBV29-1 with TRBJ1-1, with TRBD1 identical over 8 bases. Trimming removed 5 bases from V and 3 bases from J; junction bases left unmatched: 2. Germline-derived CDR1 and CDR2 are SQVTM and ANQGSEA. CDR3 size: 12 residues. In DNA form, the CDR3 reads TGCAGCGTTAGACAGGGGTACACTGAAGCTTTCTTT. This sequence encodes CSVRQGYTEAFF.

The gene calls are TRBV19 and TRBJ1-2; weak D call: TRBD1 (6 bases). CDR1 is LNHDA and CDR2 is SQIVND in the germline V gene (reference sequence). Between the trimmed V and J ends, which lost 3 bases and 4 bases, there was a span of 6 bases. The CDR3 is 12 residues long. CDR3 nucleotide sequence: TGTGCCAGTAGTATGGACAGCTATGGCTACACCTTC. Translated, it gives CASSMDSYGYTF.